The 23 T cell receptor beta chains listed next were all sequenced from one sample in a study of cytomegalovirus exposure and HLA in healthy donors. The PCR had 60 Vbeta and 13 Jbeta primers. Data came from immunoSEQ multiplex PCR; TCRdb stores just in-frame clones and leaves some out. The sample includes around 100,000 clones, around 77% seen only once; the top ten take approximately 5%. Sequences were obtained from PBMCs. These receptors were collected from a woman aged 25-40 years in good health and CMV-seropositive.

The chain is built from TRBV5-1 and TRBJ1-1, with D unresolved. The CDR3 extends over 16 amino acids. Germline CDR1 and CDR2: SGHRS and YFSETQ. Trimming took 3 bases from V and 4 from J, leaving 19 bases between them. CDR3 nucleotide sequence: TGCGCCAGCAGCTCCTCCCCCGGGGTGGTACGCACTGAAGCTTTCTTT. Protein sequence: CASSSSPGVVRTEAFF.

This chain joins TRBV10-3 and TRBJ1-2; 7 bases map to TRBD1. The CDR3 sequence is 14 residues long. The V gene's germline CDR1 is ENHRY and CDR2 SYGVKD. The ends lost 10 bases at V and 6 bases at J; junction bases unmatched: 14. The CDR3 nucleotides read TGTGCCACCCCAGACAGCAGAACAGGGGATGGCTACACCTTC. Residues: CATPDSRTGDGYTF.

V usage is TRBV7-9 and J usage is TRBJ1-6; weak D call: TRBD1 (5 bases). The CDR3 length is 16 residues. The germline CDR1 and CDR2 sequences are SEHNR and FQNEAQ (reference sequence). Trimming removed 2 bases at V and 7 bases at J, with 15 bases between. This CDR3 reads CASSLFGGGLNSPLHF. The CDR3 nucleotides read TGTGCCAGCAGCTTATTTGGGGGGGGTTTGAATTCACCCCTCCACTTT.

This clone has more than one count but fewer than ten. V is TRBV6-6 and J is TRBJ2-2; D is ambiguous. The ends were cut back, 8 bases at V and 4 bases at J, with 5 bases in the middle. The germline CDR1 and CDR2 sequences are MNHNY and SVGAGI (reference sequence). The CDR3 is 11 amino acids. Written as DNA, the CDR3 is TGTGCCAGCTCTCCCACCGGGGAGCTGTTTTTT. Its protein is CASSPTGELFF.

The gene calls are TRBV10-1 and TRBJ1-2; a possible D gene is TRBD1 (6 bases). V was trimmed by 8 bases and J by 2 bases, leaving 12 bases between them. From germline, CDR1 is WNHNN and CDR2 SYGVQD (reference sequence). The CDR3 runs to 13 residues. The DNA for the CDR3 is TGCGCCAGCCGGGCAGGGGAGAACTATGGCTACACCTTC. It yields the protein CASRAGENYGYTF.

The V and J genes are TRBV5-6 and TRBJ1-1, with D perhaps TRBD1 (5 bases). The V end was cut by 4 bases, the J end by 3 bases, with 19 bases between. CDR3 size: 16 residues. Germline CDR1 reads SGHDT; CDR2 reads YYEEEE. This chain's CDR3 is CASSAGGRGDHTEAFF. CDR3 DNA sequence: TGTGCCAGCAGCGCGGGAGGTCGGGGGGATCACACTGAAGCTTTCTTT.

The table lists this clone with a few counts. The chain uses TRBV5-6 and TRBJ1-4, with TRBD1 matching 7 bases. The germline CDR1 and CDR2 sequences are SGHDT and YYEEEE. Trimming cost V 4 bases and J 8 bases; bases outside gene matches: 11. The CDR3 has 15 residues. Here the CDR3 reads CASSEGQPLSEKLFF. CDR3 sequence (DNA): TGTGCCAGCAGCGAGGGACAGCCTTTATCCGAAAAACTGTTTTTT.

The chain joins TRBV27 to TRBJ2-3; TRBD2 matches 10 bases. Germline V gives CDR1 MNHEY, CDR2 SMNVEV (reference sequence). CDR3 length: 17 amino acids. After removal of 5 bases from V and 2 bases from J, the junction contained 10 bases not matched to a gene. CDR3 sequence: CASSVISGRTYTDTQYF. The DNA of the CDR3 is TGTGCCAGCAGTGTCATTAGCGGGAGGACTTACACAGATACGCAGTATTTT.

The rearrangement links TRBV15 to TRBJ1-5, with 8 nucleotides matching TRBD1. The J segment lost 4 bases and the V segment lost 3 bases, leaving 8 bases of the junction unmatched. Germline V lookup: CDR1 LNHNV, CDR2 YYDKDF (reference sequence). CDR3 length: 16 amino acids. CDR3 sequence (DNA): TGTGCCACCAGCAGTTTCGGACAGGGAGGAAATCAGCCCCAGCATTTT. Its protein product is CATSSFGQGGNQPQHF.

The chain has TRBV14 and TRBJ2-2; TRBD1 is a possible D gene (5 bases). CDR1 and CDR2 from the germline V gene are SGHDN and FVKESK. The CDR3 is made up of 16 amino acids. V lost 5 bases and J 3 bases, leaving 16 bases between the germline ends. The CDR3 sequence is CASSYQGIFYTGELFF. Here the CDR3 DNA reads TGTGCCAGCAGCTATCAGGGTATTTTTTACACCGGGGAGCTGTTTTTT. Variable domain in full (rest from reference TRBV14 and TRBJ2-2): EAGVTQFPSHSVIEKGQTVTLRCDPISGHDNLYWYRRVMGKEIKFLLHFVKESKQDESGMPNNRFLAERTGGTYSTLKVQPAELEDSGVYFCASSYQGIFYTGELFFGEGSRLTVL.

The chain links TRBV9 to TRBJ1-1; D is ambiguous. The CDR3 length is 13 residues. Trimming took 3 bases from V and 1 from J, leaving 7 bases between them. Germline values: CDR1 SGDLS, CDR2 YYNGEE. CDR3 protein: CASSGWANTEAFF. CDR3 sequence (DNA): TGTGCCAGCAGCGGATGGGCGAACACTGAAGCTTTCTTT.

The V and J genes are TRBV7-9 and TRBJ2-5; 7 bases match TRBD1. There are 16 residues in the CDR3. The V gene's germline CDR1 is SEHNR and CDR2 FQNEAQ (reference sequence). V trimming: 5 bases; J trimming: 1 base; junction bases outside the gene matches: 10. The CDR3 here is CASSLGTVAPQETQYF. In DNA, the CDR3 is TGTGCCAGCAGCCTCGGGACAGTGGCCCCCCAAGAGACCCAGTACTTC.

This clone is a singleton in its sample. CDR3 loop: CATRLAGVYNEQFF. CDR3 nucleotides: TGTGCCACCAGACTAGCGGGGGTCTACAATGAGCAGTTCTTC. The chain uses TRBV6-1 and TRBJ2-1; 12 bases match TRBD2. The CDR3 has 14 amino acids. The J segment lost 3 bases and the V segment lost 10 bases, leaving 4 bases of the junction unmatched. Per germline, CDR1 MNHNS and CDR2 SASEGT.

The chain carries TRBV19 and TRBJ1-2, with D hard to call. Trimming stripped 5 bases from V and 8 bases from J, with 18 bases between. Germline V gives CDR1 LNHDA, CDR2 SQIVND (reference sequence). The CDR3 covers 14 residues. The CDR3 here is CASSPTGVSQGYTF. The CDR3 DNA is TGTGCCAGTAGTCCTACCGGGGTATCTCAAGGCTACACCTTC.

About this clone: Mismatch with germline at one junction end may stem from a read error. The rearrangement joins TRBV2 to TRBJ2-3; 10 positions agree with TRBD1. The CDR3 covers 15 residues. CDR1 and CDR2 (germline): SNHLY, FYNNEI. The CDR3 protein is CASREGQGGTDTQYF. CDR3 coding DNA: TGTGCCAGCAGAGAAGGACAGGGGGGGACAGATACGCAGTATTTT.

This clone has a handful of counts. The chain recombines TRBV12-5 with TRBJ2-3, with D tentatively TRBD1 (6 bases). Germline assignment: CDR1 LGHNT and CDR2 FRNRAP. V dropped 4 bases and J dropped 6 bases, with 14 bases sitting between them. The CDR3 length is 14 residues. CDR3 region: CASGSDNRVDTQYF. The CDR3, as DNA: TGTGCTAGTGGTTCAGACAACAGGGTTGATACGCAGTATTTT.

V usage is TRBV19 and J usage is TRBJ1-5, with D perhaps matching TRBD1 (6 bases). Germline V CDR1 and CDR2: LNHDA, SQIVND (reference sequence). V lost 5 bases to trimming and J lost 1 base, with 12 bases between them. This CDR3 region has 15 residues. In DNA, the CDR3 is TGTGCCAGTAGTCAGGACAGACCAAGCAATCAGCCCCAGCATTTT. Its translation: CASSQDRPSNQPQHF.

This clone was recorded only once. V usage is TRBV30 and J usage is TRBJ1-1, with 9 nucleotides matching TRBD1. CDR3 length: 12 amino acids. The V and J ends lost 8 bases and 1 base, in that order; junction bases with no gene match: 2. Germline CDR1 reads GTSNPN; CDR2 reads SVGIG (reference sequence). Here the CDR3 reads CAGDRENTEAFF. The CDR3, as DNA: TGTGCCGGGGACAGGGAGAACACTGAAGCTTTCTTT.

The V call is TRBV10-3, the J call TRBJ1-2; a weak D match, TRBD1 (5 bases). Trimming took off 10 bases at V and 8 bases at J, with 26 bases between the two ends. The CDR3 runs to 15 residues. Germline V gives CDR1 ENHRY, CDR2 SYGVKD. The CDR3 sequence is CATEPTTDSGVGYTF. For the CDR3, the DNA is TGTGCCACCGAGCCGACGACAGATTCAGGTGTAGGCTACACCTTC.

CDR3: CASSQPRETQYF. The CDR3 DNA sequence: TGCGCCAGCAGCCAACCCCGGGAGACCCAGTACTTC. The chain joins TRBV4-1 to TRBJ2-5; D is unclear. The CDR3 sequence is 12 residues long. The germline gives CDR1 MGHRA, CDR2 YSYEKL. The V gene lost 2 bases and the J gene lost 5 bases, with 6 bases spanning the gap.

This clone was picked up a small number of times. The rearrangement uses TRBV4-1 and TRBJ2-7, with 11 bases fitting TRBD2. After removal of 1 base from V and 9 bases from J, the junction contained 8 bases not matched to a gene. Per germline, CDR1 MGHRA and CDR2 YSYEKL. The CDR3 is 15 amino acids. Here the CDR3 DNA reads TGCGCCAGCAGCCAAGTGGTAGCGGGAGGGCTGGGGCAGTACTTC. Translation: CASSQVVAGGLGQYF.

The chain employs TRBV2 and TRBJ2-7; TRBD2 agrees at 12 bases. There are 13 residues in the CDR3. In germline, CDR1 is SNHLY, CDR2 FYNNEI. The junction had 4 bases not matched to a gene; V was cut back by 6 bases and J by 7 bases. In nucleotides, the CDR3 is TGTGCCAGCAGACCCGGACTAGCGGGGGAGCAGTACTTC. It codes for CASRPGLAGEQYF.

This chain joins TRBV5-1 and TRBJ1-2; tentative D call: TRBD1 (6 bases). CDR1 is SGHRS, CDR2 YFSETQ, per germline. This CDR3 contains 12 residues. V lost 7 bases, J lost 8 bases, and 15 bases lay in between. The chain's CDR3 is CASGDRSGGYTF. The DNA of the CDR3 is TGCGCCAGCGGAGACAGGTCGGGAGGCTACACCTTC.